This entry describes one T cell receptor (beta chain). The same CDR3 is also encoded by other DNA sequences in this sample. Repertoires were generated with immunoSEQ multiplex PCR, while TCRdb's copy carries only in-frame clones and drops some. The table records 85,000 to 100,000 clones, less than 85% of them present only once. The sample belongs to a study of glioma-infiltrating T cells after dendritic cell vaccination. Looked up from germline, CDR1 is KGHSH and CDR2 is LQKENI. Trimming stripped 1 base from V and 0 bases from J, with 6 bases between. CDR3 length equals 14 residues. The time point is: after dendritic cell vaccination, including at tumor progression/relapse. Selection required adequate fresh-frozen tumor tissue plus more than two years' survival data. Blood PBMC samples: pre-vaccination, two weeks post third vaccination, and at tumor progression.

The source of this sequence is a human donor with glioblastoma. The sample consisted of blood, taken after dendritic cell vaccination. This chain uses TRBV18 with TRBJ1-2; no definite D call. CDR3 in amino acids: CASSPQGANYGYTF. In DNA form, the CDR3 reads TGTGCCAGCTCACCACAAGGAGCTAACTATGGCTACACCTTC.